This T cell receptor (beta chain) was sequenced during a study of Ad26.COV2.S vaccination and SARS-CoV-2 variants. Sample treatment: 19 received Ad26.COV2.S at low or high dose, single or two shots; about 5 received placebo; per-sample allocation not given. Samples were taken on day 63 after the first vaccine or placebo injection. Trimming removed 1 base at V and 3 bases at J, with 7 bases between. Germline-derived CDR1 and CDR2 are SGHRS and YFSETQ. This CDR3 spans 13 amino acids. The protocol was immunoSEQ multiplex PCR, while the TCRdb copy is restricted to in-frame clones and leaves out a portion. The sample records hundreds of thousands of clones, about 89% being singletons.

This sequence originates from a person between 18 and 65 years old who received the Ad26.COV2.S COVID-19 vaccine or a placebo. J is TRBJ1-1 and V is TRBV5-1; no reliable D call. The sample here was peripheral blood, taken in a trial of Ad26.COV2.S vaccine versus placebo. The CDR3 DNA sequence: TGCGCCAGCAGCTTGTACATCGACACTGAAGCTTTCTTT. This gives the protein CASSLYIDTEAFF.